These 21 T cell receptor beta chains originate from one sample sequenced in a study of blood T cell repertoires in COVID-19. Produced via immunoSEQ multiplex PCR; TCRdb's table is partial and in-frame only. The sample has roughly 210,000 clones, 87% seen once; the top ten hold roughly 7.2%. Source material: PBMCs or T cells enriched from blood (not recorded which). The receptors here all came from a man between 25 and 39 years old in a cohort exposed to, infected with or recovered from COVID-19 (not recorded which).

The chain is built from TRBV7-2 and TRBJ2-5; 9 bases map to TRBD2. Trimming cost V 5 bases and J 0 bases; bases outside gene matches: 16. Germline values: CDR1 SGHTA, CDR2 FQGNSA. The CDR3 totals 19 residues. The CDR3 here is CASSPKAGGLFVNQETQYF. The DNA of the CDR3 is TGTGCCAGCAGCCCCAAAGCGGGGGGACTTTTCGTGAACCAAGAGACCCAGTACTTC.

The chain combines TRBV9 with TRBJ2-1, with 10 bases lining up with TRBD2. The CDR3 contains 14 residues. Germline CDR1 is SGDLS and CDR2 is YYNGEE. Unmatched junction bases numbered 1, after V lost 3 bases and J lost 4 bases. The CDR3: CASSGTSGYNEQFF. The CDR3 DNA reads TGTGCCAGCAGCGGGACTAGCGGATACAATGAGCAGTTCTTC.

The chain carries TRBV9 and TRBJ2-1; 9 bases fit TRBD2. Germline CDR1 and CDR2: SGDLS and YYNGEE. J was trimmed by 4 bases and V by 0 bases; bases with no gene match: 14. The CDR3 sequence is 19 residues long. This CDR3 is CASSVADRGGLAGYNEQFF. The CDR3 DNA sequence: TGTGCCAGCAGCGTAGCCGATAGGGGCGGTCTAGCGGGATACAATGAGCAGTTCTTC.

The CDR3 sequence: CASSEAWPNTEAFF. CDR3 nucleotide sequence: TGTGCCAGCAGTGAAGCTTGGCCCAACACTGAAGCTTTCTTT. The chain uses TRBV2 and TRBJ1-1; D is undetermined. There are 14 residues in the CDR3. Germline CDR1 and CDR2: SNHLY and FYNNEI. Trimming shortened V by 0 bases and J by 2 bases, and 7 bases separated the two germline ends.

The chain has TRBV5-1 and TRBJ2-1, with 11 bases that match TRBD1. This CDR3 has 17 amino acids. The J segment lost 6 bases and the V segment lost 1 base, leaving 9 bases of the junction unmatched. Germline values: CDR1 SGHRS, CDR2 YFSETQ. CDR3 loop: CASSLNPGQGAVNEQFF. The CDR3 region has the DNA TGCGCCAGCAGCTTGAACCCAGGACAGGGGGCGGTCAATGAGCAGTTCTTC. Supplemented by reference TRBV5-1 and TRBJ2-1, the full variable domain reads KAGVTQTPRYLIKTRGQQVTLSCSPISGHRSVSWYQQTPGQGLQFLFEYFSETQRNKGNFPGRFSGRQFSNSRSEMNVSTLELGDSALYLCASSLNPGQGAVNEQFFGPGTRLTVL.

V is TRBV24-1 and J is TRBJ2-1; TRBD2 matches at 9 bases. CDR1 is KGHDR and CDR2 is SFDVKD in the germline V gene. The CDR3 loop spans 20 amino acids. Germline trimming cut 3 bases from V and 6 bases from J; bases unmatched to any gene: 20. The DNA for the CDR3 is TGTGCCACCAGTGATAGGGCAGAGTACGTAGCGGGAGTCAGGGTCAATGAGCAGTTCTTC. It yields the protein CATSDRAEYVAGVRVNEQFF.

This clone turned up a few times. The V call is TRBV4-2, the J call TRBJ2-7; 7 bases fit TRBD1. This CDR3 has 11 residues. CDR1 is LGHNA, CDR2 YNFKEQ, per germline. With V trimmed by 3 bases and J by 9 bases, 2 bases remained unmatched. This CDR3 is CASSQDRLQYF. The DNA of the CDR3 is TGTGCCAGCAGCCAGGACAGGTTGCAGTACTTC.

The CDR3 region has the DNA TGTGCCAGCAGCTTGACGATCGCCGGGACAGGGTACAATGAGCAGTTCTTC. Protein: CASSLTIAGTGYNEQFF. The chain employs TRBV7-6 and TRBJ2-1; 9 bases agree with TRBD1. Germline-derived CDR1 and CDR2 are SGHVS and FNYEAQ. Trimming at V came to 3 bases and at J to 4 bases, leaving 10 bases not matched to a gene. This CDR3 has 17 residues.

The rearrangement joins TRBV3-1 (or the pseudogene TRBV3-2) to TRBJ2-7; D gene unclear. Germline V lookup: CDR1 LGHDT, CDR2 YNNKEL (reference sequence). V was clipped by 1 base and J by 5 bases, with 12 bases between them. This CDR3 is 14 amino acids long. CDR3 region: CASSQGGFENEQYF. CDR3 DNA sequence: TGTGCCAGCAGCCAAGGCGGCTTCGAAAACGAGCAGTACTTC.

The V call is TRBV15, the J call TRBJ1-2; 9 nucleotides match TRBD1. V was pared by 0 bases and J by 8 bases, with 13 bases of the junction left unmatched. There are 17 residues in the CDR3. Germline CDR1 and CDR2: LNHNV and YYDKDF (reference sequence). Here the CDR3 reads CATSREGPGQGLVGYTF. CDR3 sequence (DNA): TGTGCCACCAGCAGAGAAGGACCGGGACAGGGTTTAGTCGGCTACACCTTC.

The chain uses TRBV21-1 and TRBJ1-2; the table's D gene call, TRBD1, was not cross checked with the DNA. TRBV21-1 is marked as a pseudogene. The CDR3 runs 18 residues. The CDR3 DNA sequence: TGTGCCAGCAGCGAGGGAAAACAGGGGAGCCAGGGCGGCTATGGCTACACCTTC. It codes for CASSEGKQGSQGGYGYTF.

This chain links TRBV19 with TRBJ2-4; possibly TRBD2 for D (5 bases). Between the trimmed V and J ends, which lost 3 bases and 9 bases, there was a span of 18 bases. The germline V gene encodes CDR1 LNHDA and CDR2 SQIVND (reference sequence). The CDR3 has 15 amino acids. The CDR3 coding sequence is TGTGCCAGTAGTATCGGGCGAGAGGGCTCGGCCATTCAGTACTTC. This gives the protein CASSIGREGSAIQYF. Full variable domain (missing parts from reference TRBV19 and TRBJ2-4): DGGITQSPKYLFRKEGQNVTLSCEQNLNHDAMYWYRQDPGQGLRLIYYSQIVNDFQKGDIAEGYSVSREKKESFPLTVTSAQKNPTAFYLCASSIGREGSAIQYFGAGTRLSVL.

The rearrangement uses TRBV21-1 and TRBJ2-5; TRBD1 is taken as the D call from the table, unchecked against the DNA. TRBV21-1 is a listed pseudogene. This CDR3 comprises 17 residues. The CDR3 here is CASTRQGTNVYQETQYF. The DNA of the CDR3 is TGTGCCAGCACTCGACAGGGGACGAATGTGTACCAAGAGACCCAGTACTTC.

The CDR3 DNA follows: TGCGCCAGCAGTGAGTCCAGGCGCATCGCGAACACCGGGGAGCTGTTTTTT. This gives the protein CASSESRRIANTGELFF. The V call is TRBV10-1, the J call TRBJ2-2; D gene unclear. The V end was cut by 0 bases, the J end by 0 bases, with 11 bases between. The germline gives CDR1 WNHNN, CDR2 SYGVQD (reference sequence). This CDR3 spans 17 amino acids.

This clone came up once. This chain joins TRBV4-2 and TRBJ2-2, with TRBD1 matching 8 bases. Germline lookup yields CDR1 LGHNA and CDR2 YNFKEQ. With 4 bases clipped from V and 6 bases from J, the junction kept 7 bases outside the gene matches. The CDR3 sequence is 15 residues long. The CDR3 DNA follows: TGTGCCAGCAGCCCAGGGGGCGCGGGTCCCGGGGAGCTGTTTTTT. Amino acids: CASSPGGAGPGELFF.

The chain carries TRBV18 and TRBJ2-2; perhaps TRBD2 as D (5 bases). V lost 3 bases to trimming and J lost 4 bases, with 21 bases between them. This CDR3 is built from 18 residues. The germline gives CDR1 KGHSH, CDR2 LQKENI. CDR3 sequence: CASSPYPQSGGGTGELFF. As DNA, the CDR3 is TGTGCCAGCTCACCGTACCCACAATCAGGAGGCGGCACCGGGGAGCTGTTTTTT.

This sequence joins TRBV12-5 and TRBJ2-7; D might be TRBD1 (5 bases). CDR1 is LGHNT, CDR2 FRNRAP, per germline. The CDR3 spans 13 residues. Between the trimmed V and J ends, which lost 6 bases and 3 bases, there was a span of 12 bases. The CDR3 here is CASGPTVRYEQYF. In DNA, the CDR3 is TGTGCTAGTGGGCCGACAGTCCGCTACGAGCAGTACTTC.

V usage is TRBV9 and J usage is TRBJ2-1, with 14 bases that match TRBD2. The trim removed 0 bases at V and 4 bases at J, leaving 6 bases unmatched. This CDR3 spans 18 amino acids. Germline-derived CDR1 and CDR2 are SGDLS and YYNGEE. The CDR3 sequence: CASSVGLAGGPGYNEQFF. The CDR3 DNA sequence: TGTGCCAGCAGCGTAGGACTAGCGGGAGGGCCGGGATACAATGAGCAGTTCTTC.

This clone was seen at least ten times. V is TRBV2 and J is TRBJ2-3; 11 positions match TRBD2. The junction had 13 bases not matched to a gene; V was cut back by 8 bases and J by 0 bases. CDR3 size: 18 residues. Germline V lookup: CDR1 SNHLY, CDR2 FYNNEI. CDR3 in DNA: TGTGCCAGCTCCACCCCTAGCGGGAGGTTCACTAGCACAGATACGCAGTATTTT. This codes for CASSTPSGRFTSTDTQYF.

The gene calls are TRBV4-3 and TRBJ1-2; 7 bases fit TRBD1. The germline gives CDR1 LGHNA, CDR2 YSLEER. V dropped 2 bases and J dropped 3; count of bases not matched to a gene: 3. The CDR3 totals 14 residues. The CDR3 DNA is TGCGCCAGCAGCCAAACAGGGGAGGACTATGGCTACACCTTC. Its translation is CASSQTGEDYGYTF.

This rearrangement joins TRBV19 to TRBJ1-1; 8 positions agree with TRBD1. The CDR3 runs 16 residues. Germline loops: CDR1 LNHDA, CDR2 SQIVND (reference sequence). The junction had 13 bases not matched to a gene; V was cut back by 9 bases and J by 1 base. CDR3 loop: CASLSGQGIRNTEAFF. DNA of the CDR3: TGTGCCAGCCTTAGCGGACAGGGAATACGGAACACTGAAGCTTTCTTT.